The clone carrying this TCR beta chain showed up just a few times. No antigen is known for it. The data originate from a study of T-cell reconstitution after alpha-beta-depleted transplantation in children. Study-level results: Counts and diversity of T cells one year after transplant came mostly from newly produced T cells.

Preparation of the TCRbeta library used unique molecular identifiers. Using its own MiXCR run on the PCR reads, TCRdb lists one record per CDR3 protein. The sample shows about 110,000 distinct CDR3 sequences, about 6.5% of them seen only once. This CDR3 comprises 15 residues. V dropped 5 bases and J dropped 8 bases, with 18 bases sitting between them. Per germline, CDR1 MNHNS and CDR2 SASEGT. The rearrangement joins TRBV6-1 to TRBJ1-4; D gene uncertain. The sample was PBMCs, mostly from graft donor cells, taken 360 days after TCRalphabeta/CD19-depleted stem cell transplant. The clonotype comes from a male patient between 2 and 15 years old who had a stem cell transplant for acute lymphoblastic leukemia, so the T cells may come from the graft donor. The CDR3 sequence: CASSPLVPGPEKLFF. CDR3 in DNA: TGTGCCAGCAGTCCGCTCGTTCCAGGTCCCGAAAAACTGTTTTTT.